The 17 T cell receptor beta chains listed next were all sequenced from one sample in a study of T cell responses to AZD1222 COVID-19 vaccine. Data came from immunoSEQ multiplex PCR; TCRdb stores just in-frame clones and leaves some out. The table includes roughly 85,000 clones, 80% to 90% detected once. The specimen was peripheral blood, collected on day 0 of AZD1222 vaccination. Receptor source: an adult in good health.

In regard to this clone: The identical CDR3 is also encoded by other nucleotide sequences in the sample. In DNA, the CDR3 is TGTGCCAGCAGCCAAGACTCCAGGGGCCCCTATGGCTACACCTTC. Translated, it gives CASSQDSRGPYGYTF. J is TRBJ1-2 and V is TRBV3-1 (or the pseudogene TRBV3-2), with D maybe TRBD1 (6 bases). The V gene lost 0 bases and the J gene lost 4 bases, with 12 bases spanning the gap. CDR1 and CDR2 (germline): LGHDT, YNNKEL (reference sequence). The CDR3 consists of 15 residues.

V usage is TRBV5-6 and J usage is TRBJ1-2; the D gene is possibly TRBD1 (6 bases). The germline CDR1 and CDR2 sequences are SGHDT and YYEEEE. CDR3 length equals 15 residues. Trimming stripped 4 bases from V and 0 bases from J, with 13 bases between. In nucleotides, the CDR3 is TGTGCCAGCAGCCTAAGGGGGGGCGCTAACTATGGCTACACCTTC. Protein product: CASSLRGGANYGYTF.

The chain links TRBV30 to TRBJ2-7; TRBD2 matches at 8 bases. CDR3 length: 18 residues. From germline, CDR1 is GTSNPN and CDR2 SVGIG (reference sequence). The CDR3 DNA follows: TGTGCGCCGAGAACCGGCAGGGTGTGGCGGGGGGACTCCTACGAGCAGTACTTC. This translates into CAPRTGRVWRGDSYEQYF. Full variable domain (rest looked up from reference TRBV30 and TRBJ2-7): SQTIHQWPATLVQPVGSPLSLECTVEGTSNPNLYWYRQAAGRGLQLLFYSVGIGQISSEVPQNLSASRPQDRQFILSSKKLLLSDSGFYLCAPRTGRVWRGDSYEQYFGPGTRLTVT.

V is TRBV5-1 and J is TRBJ1-6; tentative D call: TRBD1 (6 bases). V shed 2 bases and J shed 9 bases, with 12 bases lying between them. The CDR3 loop spans 14 amino acids. CDR1 SGHRS and CDR2 YFSETQ come from the germline V gene. The CDR3 nucleotides read TGCGCCAGCAGCTTACAGGGTCTTGGTTCACCCCTCCACTTT. The encoded protein is CASSLQGLGSPLHF.

This clone has a single count. This chain links TRBV19 with TRBJ1-5, with D maybe TRBD1 (6 bases). There are 15 residues in the CDR3. Trimming shortened V by 5 bases and J by 6 bases, and 17 bases separated the two germline ends. CDR1 is LNHDA and CDR2 is SQIVND in the germline V gene (reference sequence). CDR3 nucleotide sequence: TGTGCCAGTAGTCCTAGACAGGTAGTTGGTCAGCCCCAGCATTTT. Residues: CASSPRQVVGQPQHF.

This clone was seen just once. The chain joins TRBV10-3 to TRBJ1-5; D is unclear. Between the trimmed V and J ends, which lost 3 bases and 6 bases, there was a span of 9 bases. The V gene's germline CDR1 is ENHRY and CDR2 SYGVKD. The CDR3 is 13 residues long. Here the CDR3 reads CAISDGVGQPQHF. The DNA of the CDR3 is TGTGCCATCAGTGACGGGGTGGGTCAGCCCCAGCATTTT.

In its sample, this clone was seen once. J is TRBJ2-2 and V is TRBV5-1, with 8 bases identical to TRBD2. The CDR3 is 16 residues long. The germline CDR1 and CDR2 sequences are SGHRS and YFSETQ. With 10 bases clipped from V and 0 bases from J, the junction kept 11 bases outside the gene matches. The CDR3 bases are TGCGCCCGCCGACCCGGGGGGGGGACGAACACCGGGGAGCTGTTTTTT. Its translation is CARRPGGGTNTGELFF.

This rearrangement joins TRBV7-3 to TRBJ2-5, with D possibly TRBD2 on 7 matching bases. Trimming stripped 5 bases from V and 5 bases from J, with 18 bases between. This CDR3 is built from 15 residues. CDR1 SGHTA and CDR2 FQGTGA come from the germline V gene. The DNA of the CDR3 is TGTGCCAGCAGCGCACAGGGAGGGCCCCTGGAGACCCAGTACTTC. The encoded protein is CASSAQGGPLETQYF.

The rearrangement joins TRBV7-3 to TRBJ2-2; D is unresolved. This CDR3 spans 14 amino acids. CDR1 and CDR2 (germline): SGHTA, FQGTGA. V was pared by 2 bases and J by 5 bases, with 9 bases between. CDR3 region: CASSLLGVTGELFF. CDR3 coding DNA: TGTGCCAGCAGCTTACTTGGGGTAACCGGGGAGCTGTTTTTT. Together with reference TRBV7-3 and TRBJ2-2, the CDR3 gives the full variable domain: GAGVSQTPSNKVTEKGKYVELRCDPISGHTALYWYRQSLGQGPEFLIYFQGTGAADDSGLPNDRFFAVRPEGSVSTLKIQRTERGDSAVYLCASSLLGVTGELFFGEGSRLTVL.

This clone was recorded only once. The genes are TRBV18 and TRBJ2-3; no firm D call. Germline values: CDR1 KGHSH, CDR2 LQKENI. V gave up 2 bases and J gave up 1 base, with 10 bases separating them. The CDR3 sequence is 15 residues long. In DNA, the CDR3 is TGTGCCAGCTCACCAGGGCTAGGAGGCACAGATACGCAGTATTTT. Translation gives CASSPGLGGTDTQYF.

The chain combines TRBV7-9 with TRBJ1-4, with 12 bases identical to TRBD1. Unmatched junction bases numbered 10, after V lost 5 bases and J lost 12 bases. The CDR3 extends over 15 amino acids. Germline V CDR1 and CDR2: SEHNR, FQNEAQ (reference sequence). The CDR3 is CASSLYGTGGGELFF. Here the CDR3 DNA reads TGTGCCAGCAGCCTTTACGGGACAGGGGGCGGTGAACTGTTTTTT.

The V gene is TRBV9, the J gene TRBJ2-5; D possibly corresponds to TRBD1 (5 bases). Trimming took off 5 bases at V and 4 bases at J, with 18 bases between the two ends. CDR3 length: 15 residues. CDR1 SGDLS and CDR2 YYNGEE come from the germline V gene. The CDR3 is CASSPSFNRGETQYF. The CDR3 nucleotides read TGTGCCAGCAGTCCCTCGTTTAATAGGGGAGAGACCCAGTACTTC. Based on the CDR3 plus reference TRBV9 and TRBJ2-5, the full variable domain is DSGVTQTPKHLITATGQRVTLRCSPRSGDLSVYWYQQSLDQGLQFLIQYYNGEERAKGNILERFSAQQFPDLHSELNLSSLELGDSALYFCASSPSFNRGETQYFGPGTRLLVL.

The chain links TRBV7-8 to TRBJ1-2; 10 positions agree with TRBD1. J gave up 4 bases and V 3 bases, and 2 bases lay outside the gene matches. CDR1 is SGHVS and CDR2 is FQNEAQ in the germline V gene. The CDR3 consists of 14 residues. The CDR3 protein is CASSFRDRGYGYTF. The CDR3 DNA follows: TGTGCCAGCAGCTTCCGGGACAGGGGCTATGGCTACACCTTC.

This clone was observed a few times. The chain uses TRBV14 and TRBJ2-7; D gene uncertain. Trimming left V 4 bases short and J 9 bases short, with 22 bases between. This CDR3 contains 15 residues. Germline loops: CDR1 SGHDN, CDR2 FVKESK. The CDR3 here is CASSPPGLSYDGQYF. Written as DNA, the CDR3 is TGTGCCAGCAGCCCCCCCGGGCTAAGCTACGATGGGCAGTACTTC.

DNA for the CDR3: TGTGCCAGCTCACCACAGGGGTTCGGCACAGATACGCAGTATTTT. Protein sequence: CASSPQGFGTDTQYF. The rearrangement links TRBV18 to TRBJ2-3; TRBD1 is a possible D gene (5 bases). Germline values: CDR1 KGHSH, CDR2 LQKENI. CDR3 length equals 15 residues. V was trimmed by 1 base and J by 1 base, leaving 9 bases between them.

The chain couples TRBV11-2 to TRBJ1-5; no reliable D call. The CDR3 contains 15 residues. Per the germline V gene, CDR1 is SGHAT and CDR2 is FQNNGV. The ends were cut back, 6 bases at V and 0 bases at J, with 12 bases in the middle. The CDR3 DNA reads as TGTGCCAGCAGTACGGGGTTAGATAGCAATCAGCCCCAGCATTTT. It translates to CASSTGLDSNQPQHF.

V is TRBV5-4 and J is TRBJ2-2, with D possibly being TRBD1 or TRBD2 (5 bases each). Germline loops: CDR1 SGHNT, CDR2 YYREEE (reference sequence). V lost 5 bases and J lost 1, with 9 bases in between. CDR3 length equals 14 residues. CDR3 loop: CASSRDGNTGELFF. For the CDR3, the DNA is TGTGCCAGCAGTCGGGACGGGAACACCGGGGAGCTGTTTTTT.